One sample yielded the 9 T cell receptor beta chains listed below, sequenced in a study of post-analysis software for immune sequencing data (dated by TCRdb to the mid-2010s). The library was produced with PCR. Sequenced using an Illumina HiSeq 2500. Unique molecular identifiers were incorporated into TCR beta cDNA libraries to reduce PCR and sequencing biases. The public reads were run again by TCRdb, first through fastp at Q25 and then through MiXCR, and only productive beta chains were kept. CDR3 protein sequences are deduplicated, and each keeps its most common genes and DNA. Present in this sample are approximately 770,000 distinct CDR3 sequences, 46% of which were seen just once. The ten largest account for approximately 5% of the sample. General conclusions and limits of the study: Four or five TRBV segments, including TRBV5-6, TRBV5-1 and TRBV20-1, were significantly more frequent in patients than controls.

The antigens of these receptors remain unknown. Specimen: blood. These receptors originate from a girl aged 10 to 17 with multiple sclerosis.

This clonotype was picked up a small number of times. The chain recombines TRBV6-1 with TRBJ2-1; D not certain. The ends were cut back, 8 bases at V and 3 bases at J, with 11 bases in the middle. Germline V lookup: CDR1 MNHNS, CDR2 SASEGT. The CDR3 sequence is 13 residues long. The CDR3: CASCRGLYNEQFF. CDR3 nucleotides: TGTGCCAGCTGCCGCGGCCTCTACAATGAGCAGTTCTTC.

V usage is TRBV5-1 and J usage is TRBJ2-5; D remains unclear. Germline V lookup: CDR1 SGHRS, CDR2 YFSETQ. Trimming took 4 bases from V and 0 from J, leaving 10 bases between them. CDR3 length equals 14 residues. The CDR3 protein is CASSPYSYQETQYF. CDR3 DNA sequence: TGCGCCAGCAGCCCGTATTCGTACCAAGAGACCCAGTACTTC.

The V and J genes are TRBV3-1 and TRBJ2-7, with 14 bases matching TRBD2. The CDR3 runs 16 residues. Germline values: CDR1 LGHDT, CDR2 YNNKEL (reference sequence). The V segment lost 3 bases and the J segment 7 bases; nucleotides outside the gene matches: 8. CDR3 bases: TGTGCCAGCAGCCATGGACTAGCGGGAGGATCGCGAGAGCAGTACTTC. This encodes CASSHGLAGGSREQYF.

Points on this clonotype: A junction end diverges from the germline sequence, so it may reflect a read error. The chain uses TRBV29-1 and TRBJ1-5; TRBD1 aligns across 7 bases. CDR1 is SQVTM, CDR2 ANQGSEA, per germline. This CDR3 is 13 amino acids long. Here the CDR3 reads CSVRTGDHQSQHF. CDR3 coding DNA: TGCAGCGTTCGAACAGGGGATCATCAGTCCCAGCATTTT.

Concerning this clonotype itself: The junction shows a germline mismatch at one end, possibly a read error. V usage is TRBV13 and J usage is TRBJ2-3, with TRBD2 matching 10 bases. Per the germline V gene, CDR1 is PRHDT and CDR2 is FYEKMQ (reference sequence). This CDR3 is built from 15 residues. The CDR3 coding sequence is TGTACCAGCAGCCCAGGGACTAGCGGCACAGATACGCAGTATTTT. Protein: CTSSPGTSGTDTQYF.

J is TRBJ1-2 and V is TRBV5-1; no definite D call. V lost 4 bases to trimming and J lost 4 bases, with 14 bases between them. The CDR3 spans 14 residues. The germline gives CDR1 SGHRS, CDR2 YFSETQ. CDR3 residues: CASSTQQEPYGYTF. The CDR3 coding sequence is TGCGCCAGCAGCACCCAGCAGGAACCCTATGGCTACACCTTC.

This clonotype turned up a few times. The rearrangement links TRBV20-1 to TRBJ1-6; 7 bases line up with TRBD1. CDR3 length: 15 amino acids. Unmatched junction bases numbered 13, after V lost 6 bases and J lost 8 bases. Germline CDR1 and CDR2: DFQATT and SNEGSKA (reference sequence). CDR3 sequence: CSALTGDPWYSPLHF. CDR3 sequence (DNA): TGCAGTGCCCTAACAGGGGACCCCTGGTATTCACCCCTCCACTTT.

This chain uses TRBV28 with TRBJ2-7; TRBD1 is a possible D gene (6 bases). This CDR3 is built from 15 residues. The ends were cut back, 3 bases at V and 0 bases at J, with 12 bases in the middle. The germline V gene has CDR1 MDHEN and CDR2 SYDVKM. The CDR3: CASSFFRGPSYEQYF. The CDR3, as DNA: TGTGCCAGCAGTTTTTTCAGGGGACCCTCCTACGAGCAGTACTTC.

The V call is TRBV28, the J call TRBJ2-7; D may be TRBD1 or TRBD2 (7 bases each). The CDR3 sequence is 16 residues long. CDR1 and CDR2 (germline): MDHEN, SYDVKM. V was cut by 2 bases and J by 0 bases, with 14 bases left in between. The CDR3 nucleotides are TGTGCCAGCAGTTTAAGGGAGGGGACAGCCTCCTACGAGCAGTACTTC. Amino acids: CASSLREGTASYEQYF.